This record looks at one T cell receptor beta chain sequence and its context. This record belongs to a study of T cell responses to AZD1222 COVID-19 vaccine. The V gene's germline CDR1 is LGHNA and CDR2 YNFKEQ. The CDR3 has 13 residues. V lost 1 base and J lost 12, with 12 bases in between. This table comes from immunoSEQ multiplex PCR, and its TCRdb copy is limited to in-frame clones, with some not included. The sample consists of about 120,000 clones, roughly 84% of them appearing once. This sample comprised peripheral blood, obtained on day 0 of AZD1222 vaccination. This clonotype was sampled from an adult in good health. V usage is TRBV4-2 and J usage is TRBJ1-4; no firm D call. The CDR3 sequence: CASSQVVGAELFF. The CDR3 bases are TGTGCCAGCAGCCAAGTTGTGGGAGCGGAACTGTTTTTT.